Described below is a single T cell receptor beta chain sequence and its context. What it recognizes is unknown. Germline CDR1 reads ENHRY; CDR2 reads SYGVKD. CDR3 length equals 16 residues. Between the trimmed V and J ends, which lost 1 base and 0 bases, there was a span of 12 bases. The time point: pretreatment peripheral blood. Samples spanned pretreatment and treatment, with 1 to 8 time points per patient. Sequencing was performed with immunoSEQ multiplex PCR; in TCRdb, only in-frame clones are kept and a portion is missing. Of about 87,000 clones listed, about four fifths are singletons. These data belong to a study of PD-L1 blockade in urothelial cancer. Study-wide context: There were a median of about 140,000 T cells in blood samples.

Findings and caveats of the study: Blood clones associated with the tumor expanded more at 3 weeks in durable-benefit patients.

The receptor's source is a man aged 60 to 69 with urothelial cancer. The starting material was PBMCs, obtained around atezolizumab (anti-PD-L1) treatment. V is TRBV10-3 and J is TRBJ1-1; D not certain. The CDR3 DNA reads TGTGCCATCAGTGAGTTCGCGGGAGTTATGAACACTGAAGCTTTCTTT. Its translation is CAISEFAGVMNTEAFF.